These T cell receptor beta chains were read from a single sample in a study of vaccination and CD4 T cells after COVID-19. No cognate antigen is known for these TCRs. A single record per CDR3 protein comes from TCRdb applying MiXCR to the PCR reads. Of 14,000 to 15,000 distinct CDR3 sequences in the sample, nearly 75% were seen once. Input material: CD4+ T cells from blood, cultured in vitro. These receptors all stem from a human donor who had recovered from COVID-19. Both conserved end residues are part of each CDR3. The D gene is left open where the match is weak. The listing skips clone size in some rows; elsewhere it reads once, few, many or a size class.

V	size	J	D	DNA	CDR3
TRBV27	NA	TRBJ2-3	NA	TGTGCCAGCAGTTTATCTACCAGCACAGATACGCAGTATTTT	CASSLSTSTDTQYF
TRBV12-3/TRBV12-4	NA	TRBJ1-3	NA	TGTGCCAGCAGTTCCCAACAGGGTCCCCAGGCCATATATTTT	CASSSQQGPQAIYF
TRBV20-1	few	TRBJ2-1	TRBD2	TGCAGTGCGAGGGTTAGCGGGAACAATGAGCAGTTCTTC	CSARVSGNNEQFF
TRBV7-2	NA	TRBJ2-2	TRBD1	TGTGCCAGCAGCACAGACAGGGTAGGGTCCGGGGAGCTGTTTTTT	CASSTDRVGSGELFF
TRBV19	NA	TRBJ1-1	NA	TGTGCCAGTACCCGAGCAGGACATGTAAACACTGAAGCTTTCTTT	CASTRAGHVNTEAFF
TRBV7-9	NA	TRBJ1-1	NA	TGTGCCAGCAGCTCCCGGGCCACATCTCCCGAAGCTTTCTTT	CASSSRATSPEAFF
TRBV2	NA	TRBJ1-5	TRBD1	TGTGCCAGCAGCTCCCAGGGGGCAGAACAGCCCCAGCATTTT	CASSSQGAEQPQHF
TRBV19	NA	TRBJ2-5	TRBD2	TGTGCCAGTAGTTCGAGGACTAGCGGCAAGCGCCAAGAGACCCAGTACTTC	CASSSRTSGKRQETQYF
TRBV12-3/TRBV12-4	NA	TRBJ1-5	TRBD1	TGTGCCTGGGGACAGGGGAATCAGCCCCAGCATTTT	CAWGQGNQPQHF
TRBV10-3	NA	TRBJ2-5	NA	TGTGCCATCAGTGACAGGGTTCGAGCTGGGGAGACCCAGTACTTC	CAISDRVRAGETQYF
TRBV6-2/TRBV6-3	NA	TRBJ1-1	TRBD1	TGTGCCAGCTTCCGGACAGGGGGGAACACTGAAGCTTTCTTT	CASFRTGGNTEAFF
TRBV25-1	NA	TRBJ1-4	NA	TGTGCCAGCAGTCCCCCCGGTAATGAAAAACTGTTTTTT	CASSPPGNEKLFF
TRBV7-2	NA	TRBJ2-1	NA	TGTGCCAGCAGCCTCGTGGGCGAGGGCTACAATGAGCAGTTCTTC	CASSLVGEGYNEQFF
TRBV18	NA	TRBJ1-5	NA	TGTGCCAGCTCCGAGGACGGAAGAAATCAGCCCCAGCATTTT	CASSEDGRNQPQHF
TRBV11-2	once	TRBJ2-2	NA	TGTGCCAGCAGACCTCTGGACGCGAACACCGGGGAGCTGTTTTTT	CASRPLDANTGELFF
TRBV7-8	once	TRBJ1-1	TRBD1	TGTGCCAGCAGCTTAGGGGACAGGGGTACCACTGAAGCTTTCTTT	CASSLGDRGTTEAFF
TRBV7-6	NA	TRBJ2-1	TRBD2	TGTGCCAGCAGTCAAACACGGACTAGCGGGAGGGAGCAGTTCTTC	CASSQTRTSGREQFF
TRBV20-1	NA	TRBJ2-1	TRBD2	TGCAGTGCTAGAGACAGCGGGAGGGGTGGTGAGCAGTTCTTC	CSARDSGRGGEQFF
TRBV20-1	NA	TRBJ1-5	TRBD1	TGCAGTGCTAGAATTTCCACAGGGGGTCAGCCCCAGCATTTT	CSARISTGGQPQHF
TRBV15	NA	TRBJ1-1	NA	TGTGCCACCGGCCGGGGTTACACTGAAGCTTTCTTT	CATGRGYTEAFF